The 9 T cell receptor beta chains below come from one sample, sequenced in a study of vaccination and CD4 T cells after COVID-19. At the Johns Hopkins FTIC core, DNA taken from cultured CD4+ T cells was sequenced by way of the Oncomine TCR Beta short-read assay. From the PCR reads, TCRdb called clonotypes with MiXCR, one entry per CDR3 protein. The sample consists of 20,000 to 25,000 distinct CDR3 sequences, less than 50% of them appearing once. Treatment: approximately nine-day PBMC culture with coronavirus spike peptide pools or control peptides (ViraFEST assay). These receptors have no known antigen. The sample in question was CD4+ T cells from blood, cultured in vitro, obtained before SARS-CoV-2 vaccination. The receptors were gathered from a human donor who had recovered from COVID-19.

This clonotype was detected only a few times. V is TRBV6-2 or TRBV6-3 and J is TRBJ1-5, with TRBD1 matching over 10 bases. CDR3 length: 15 residues. Germline CDR1 and CDR2: MNHEY and SVGEGT. V was clipped by 5 bases and J by 6 bases; unmatched bases: 7. CDR3 region: CASSRPGQGFQPQHF. CDR3 coding DNA: TGTGCCAGCAGTCGACCGGGACAGGGGTTTCAGCCCCAGCATTTT.

This chain uses TRBV7-2 with TRBJ2-7; D is undetermined. CDR1 and CDR2 (germline): SGHTA, FQGNSA. Trimming stripped 1 base from V and 4 bases from J, with 8 bases between. There are 13 residues in the CDR3. The CDR3 DNA sequence: TGTGCCAGCAGCTTAGGGGCAGGTTACGAGCAGTACTTC. As protein: CASSLGAGYEQYF.

The gene calls are TRBV20-1 and TRBJ1-2; D remains ambiguous. From germline, CDR1 is DFQATT and CDR2 SNEGSKA (reference sequence). The CDR3 is 12 residues long. V was cut by 3 bases and J by 0 bases, with 5 bases left in between. The CDR3 nucleotides read TGCAGTGCTAGCAGGACTAACTATGGCTACACCTTC. It codes for CSASRTNYGYTF.

V is TRBV6-2 or TRBV6-3 and J is TRBJ1-1, with a possible D match to TRBD1 (5 bases). Trimming shortened V by 6 bases and J by 0 bases, and 29 bases separated the two germline ends. The length of the CDR3 is 20 residues. CDR1 is MNHEY and CDR2 is SVGEGT in the germline V gene. The CDR3 nucleotides read TGTGCCAGCAGACCCATGTCGGGAAGGGGCCGCGGAAATATGAACACTGAAGCTTTCTTT. Translated: CASRPMSGRGRGNMNTEAFF.

The V and J genes are TRBV11-3 and TRBJ1-6; TRBD1 might be the D (5 bases). This CDR3 has 16 residues. Germline V gene data show CDR1 as SGHNT and CDR2 as YENEEA. Trimming removed 1 base from V and 11 bases from J, with 18 bases in between. The CDR3 here is CASSLVTGIGVPPLHF. For the CDR3, the DNA is TGTGCCAGCAGCTTAGTTACGGGGATAGGGGTTCCACCCCTCCACTTT.

This chain uses TRBV20-1 with TRBJ2-6, with D perhaps TRBD1 (6 bases). Germline V gives CDR1 DFQATT, CDR2 SNEGSKA (reference sequence). The CDR3 runs 17 residues. Trimming took off 1 base at V and 0 bases at J, with 13 bases between the two ends. As DNA, the CDR3 is TGCAGTGCTAGAGCCCCGGGACATACCTCTGGGGCCAACGTCCTGACTTTC. Amino acid sequence: CSARAPGHTSGANVLTF.

For this clonotype: At one of its ends the junction is not consistent with the germline gene, which may arise from a read error. The gene calls are TRBV20-1 and TRBJ2-4; 9 bases are shared with TRBD1. Germline values: CDR1 DFQATT, CDR2 SNEGSKA (reference sequence). This CDR3 is built from 13 residues. The CDR3: CGARQGGLNIQYF. In DNA form, the CDR3 reads TGCGGTGCTAGACAGGGGGGCCTAAACATTCAGTACTTC.

The chain carries TRBV10-1 and TRBJ2-1, with TRBD2 as a possible D gene (5 bases). V was trimmed by 4 bases and J by 7 bases, leaving 11 bases between them. There are 13 residues in the CDR3. Germline CDR1 and CDR2: WNHNN and SYGVQD (reference sequence). CDR3 coding DNA: TGCGCCAGCAGTGGAGGGCCGAGGAATGAGCAGTTCTTC. Translating it yields CASSGGPRNEQFF.

V is TRBV5-4 and J is TRBJ2-1, with TRBD2 matching over 8 bases. V trimming: 4 bases; J trimming: 14 bases; junction bases outside the gene matches: 5. The CDR3 runs 11 residues. The germline V gene has CDR1 SGHNT and CDR2 YYREEE (reference sequence). The CDR3 DNA follows: TGTGCCAGCAGCCGGGGGGGCCTGGAGTTCTTC. This codes for CASSRGGLEFF.